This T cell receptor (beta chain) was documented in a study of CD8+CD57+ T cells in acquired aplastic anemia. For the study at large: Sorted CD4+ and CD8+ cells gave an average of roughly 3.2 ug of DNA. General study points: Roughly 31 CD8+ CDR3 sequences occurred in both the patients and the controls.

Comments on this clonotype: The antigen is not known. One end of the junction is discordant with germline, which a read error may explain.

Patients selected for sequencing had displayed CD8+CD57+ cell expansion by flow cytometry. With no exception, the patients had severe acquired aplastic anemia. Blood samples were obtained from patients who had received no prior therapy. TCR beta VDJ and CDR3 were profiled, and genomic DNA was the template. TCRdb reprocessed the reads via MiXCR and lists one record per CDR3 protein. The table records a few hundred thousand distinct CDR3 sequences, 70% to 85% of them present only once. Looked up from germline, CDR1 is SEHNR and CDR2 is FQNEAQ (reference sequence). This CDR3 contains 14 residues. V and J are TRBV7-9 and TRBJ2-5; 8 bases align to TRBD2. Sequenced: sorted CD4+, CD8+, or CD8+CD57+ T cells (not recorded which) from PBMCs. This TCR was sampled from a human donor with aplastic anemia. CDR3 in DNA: TGTGCCAGCAGCATAGACAGAGGCGGGGGGACCGAGGAGTTC. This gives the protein CASSIDRGGGTEEF.